The 3 T cell receptor beta chains below were found in one sample sequenced in a study of T cells in Graves' hyperthyroidism and ophthalmopathy. The CDR3 regions of TCR beta were amplified from RNA transcripts. Using the HTBI primer set, a first-round RT-PCR was run on the TCR CDR3. TCRdb recomputed calls from the multiplex PCR reads with MiXCR, one row per CDR3 protein. The table lists around 560,000 distinct CDR3 sequences, roughly a sixth of them singletons. Sequenced input: blood. These receptors came from a woman aged 18-29 years with Graves' hyperthyroidism.

This clonotype occurred many times. V and J are TRBV11-1 and TRBJ1-1, with 7 bases aligning to TRBD1. Germline CDR1 SGHAT, CDR2 FQDESV (reference sequence). The V segment lost 5 bases and the J segment 1 base; nucleotides outside the gene matches: 4. This CDR3 region has 14 residues. The DNA for the CDR3 is TGTGCCAGCAGCCGGGGGACAGAGAACACTGAAGCTTTCTTT. It specifies CASSRGTENTEAFF.

At least ten counts were recorded for this clonotype. V and J are TRBV7-3 and TRBJ2-2; TRBD1 matches 11 bases. V trimming: 3 bases; J trimming: 7 bases; junction bases outside the gene matches: 4. From germline, CDR1 is SGHTA and CDR2 FQGTGA. The CDR3 is 15 residues long. CDR3 in DNA: TGTGCCAGCAGCTTGGACAGGGGGCTCGGCGGGGAGCTGTTTTTT. Translated: CASSLDRGLGGELFF.

The rearrangement links TRBV10-3 to TRBJ2-1; 12 nucleotides align to TRBD2. Per the germline V gene, CDR1 is ENHRY and CDR2 is SYGVKD. Losses at the gene ends were 5 bases for V and 9 bases for J; bases not matched to a gene: 11. The CDR3 totals 16 residues. The chain's CDR3 is CAISPLLAGGGGEQFF. The CDR3 DNA reads TGTGCCATCAGTCCTTTACTAGCGGGAGGAGGCGGTGAGCAGTTCTTC.